Included here is one T cell receptor (beta chain) sequence, with context. The CDR3 length is 14 residues. Trimming removed 3 bases from V and 0 bases from J, with 8 bases in between. The record originates from a study of T cells after yellow fever vaccination. UMIs were added to TCR cDNA along with a universal primer site when it was made by 5'RACE template switching. TCRdb fed the 5' RACE reads into MiXCR, producing one record per CDR3 protein. The table includes fewer than 400,000 distinct CDR3 sequences, approximately 12% detected once. The chain is built from TRBV12-3 or TRBV12-4 and TRBJ1-1, with D perhaps TRBD1 (6 bases). Sample: CD4+ T cells sorted from PBMCs, taken 45 days after the yellow fever booster vaccination. The TCR sequence derives from a young man who received the YFV17D yellow fever vaccine. The CDR3 DNA follows: TGTGCCAGCAGTTTTCAGGGGATGAACACTGAAGCTTTCTTT. Protein sequence: CASSFQGMNTEAFF.